The 15 T cell receptor beta chains below all came from one sample that was sequenced in a study of CD8 T cells in ankylosing spondylitis. In TCRdb, the 5' RACE reads were re-called with MiXCR into one record per CDR3 protein. The sample gives about 360,000 distinct CDR3 sequences, 20% to 25% of which show up once; over 10% is in the top ten. The specimen sequenced was blood, either unsorted or a sorted T cell fraction (not recorded which). These receptors were collected from a male donor with ankylosing spondylitis or in good health (not recorded which).

This clonotype has a handful of counts. V usage is TRBV28 and J usage is TRBJ2-2; D unclear. The V gene's germline CDR1 is MDHEN and CDR2 SYDVKM. The germline V and J ends were trimmed by 6 bases and 4 bases, with 12 bases remaining between them. CDR3 length equals 14 residues. This chain's CDR3 is CASSTLGITGELFF. The CDR3 DNA is TGTGCCAGCAGCACGCTTGGGATCACCGGGGAGCTGTTTTTT.

The chain recombines TRBV10-1 with TRBJ2-5; D is undetermined. The CDR3 extends over 16 amino acids. Germline loops: CDR1 WNHNN, CDR2 SYGVQD (reference sequence). V lost 0 bases and J 5 bases, leaving 16 bases between the germline ends. The CDR3 loop reads CASSESDALEWETQYF. The CDR3 bases are TGCGCCAGCAGTGAGTCGGACGCCTTAGAATGGGAGACCCAGTACTTC.

This clonotype is a singleton in its sample. This chain connects TRBV9 to TRBJ2-1; no firm D call. V was trimmed by 3 bases and J by 0 bases, leaving 10 bases between them. Per the germline V gene, CDR1 is SGDLS and CDR2 is YYNGEE. The CDR3 is 15 residues long. The CDR3 reads CASSAASSSYNEQFF. For the CDR3, the DNA is TGTGCCAGCAGCGCCGCTTCCAGCTCCTACAATGAGCAGTTCTTC.

The chain has TRBV5-5 and TRBJ1-6, with TRBD1 identical over 9 bases. Germline loops: CDR1 SGHKS, CDR2 YYEKEE (reference sequence). The CDR3 loop spans 15 amino acids. V lost 3 bases to trimming and J lost 7 bases; unmatched junction nucleotides: 5. The CDR3 sequence is CASSSPGQGNSPLHF. CDR3 in DNA: TGTGCCAGCAGCTCGCCGGGACAGGGAAATTCACCCCTCCACTTT.

The chain joins TRBV5-1 to TRBJ1-1; 7 nucleotides align to TRBD1. This CDR3 has 13 residues. V was pared by 5 bases and J by 3 bases, with 4 bases of the junction left unmatched. Germline V CDR1 and CDR2: SGHRS, YFSETQ. The CDR3 region has the DNA TGCGCCAGCAGGGGCGGGACAGACACTGAAGCTTTCTTT. As protein: CASRGGTDTEAFF.

This clonotype has just a few counts. The chain employs TRBV29-1 and TRBJ2-2; 7 bases agree with TRBD2. There are 12 residues in the CDR3. Germline assignment: CDR1 SQVTM and CDR2 ANQGSEA. With V trimmed by 6 bases and J by 6 bases, 4 bases remained unmatched. CDR3 residues: CSVGGGSGELFF. As DNA, the CDR3 is TGCAGCGTCGGCGGGGGTTCCGGGGAGCTGTTTTTT.

The chain has TRBV9 and TRBJ1-2; D is perhaps TRBD1 (6 bases). The germline V gene has CDR1 SGDLS and CDR2 YYNGEE. The V end lost 4 bases, the J end lost 7 bases, and 20 bases lay between the germline ends. The CDR3 loop spans 15 amino acids. The CDR3 DNA is TGTGCCAGCAGCCCCGGGGGCCAGGATTTGGGTGGCTACACCTTC. Its translation is CASSPGGQDLGGYTF.

This clonotype has just a few counts. V is TRBV5-6 and J is TRBJ2-5; 8 nucleotides agree with TRBD1. V gave up 3 bases and J gave up 9 bases; unmatched junction bases: 13. Germline loops: CDR1 SGHDT, CDR2 YYEEEE. This CDR3 spans 15 amino acids. The CDR3 loop is CASSYGWQGALSQYF. CDR3 nucleotides: TGTGCCAGCAGCTACGGTTGGCAGGGGGCGCTTTCCCAGTACTTC.

This clonotype is deemed medium-sized. J is TRBJ1-2 and V is TRBV7-2; D is unclear. Trimming cost V 0 bases and J 2 bases, with 4 bases left between them. Germline V gene data show CDR1 as SGHTA and CDR2 as FQGNSA. The CDR3 runs to 13 residues. Written as DNA, the CDR3 is TGTGCCAGCAGCTTAGCAGGAAACTATGGCTACACCTTC. Its protein product is CASSLAGNYGYTF. Supplemented by reference TRBV7-2 and TRBJ1-2, the full variable domain reads GAGVSQSPSNKVTEKGKDVELRCDPISGHTALYWYRQSLGQGLEFLIYFQGNSAPDKSGLPSDRFSAERTGGSVSTLTIQRTQQEDSAVYLCASSLAGNYGYTFGSGTRLTVV.

As DNA, the CDR3 is TGCAGCGTTCAACTGACAGGGGTGTGGAACACTGAAGCTTTCTTT. Protein: CSVQLTGVWNTEAFF. V is TRBV29-1 and J is TRBJ1-1; 8 bases map to TRBD1. Looked up from germline, CDR1 is SQVTM and CDR2 is ANQGSEA. Trimming cost V 5 bases and J 1 base; bases outside gene matches: 9. The CDR3 length is 15 residues. The full variable domain, rest sourced from reference TRBV29-1 and TRBJ1-1, is SAVISQKPSRDICQRGTSLTIQCQVDSQVTMMFWYRQQPGQSLTLIATANQGSEATYESGFVIDKFPISRPNLTFSTLTVSNMSPEDSSIYLCSVQLTGVWNTEAFFGQGTRLTVV.

V and J are TRBV7-9 and TRBJ1-2; D is unresolved. The germline V gene has CDR1 SEHNR and CDR2 FQNEAQ (reference sequence). The V and J ends lost 6 bases and 5 bases respectively, with 4 bases between them. CDR3 size: 10 residues. CDR3 bases: TGTGCCAGCAGGTCATATGGCTACACCTTC. It translates to CASRSYGYTF.

This chain uses TRBV2 with TRBJ2-7; D possibly matches TRBD1 or TRBD2 (5 bases each). The germline gives CDR1 SNHLY, CDR2 FYNNEI. This CDR3 is built from 17 residues. V was pared by 6 bases and J by 2 bases, with 23 bases between. The CDR3 loop reads CASRHRDLSLSPYEQYF. CDR3 coding DNA: TGTGCCAGCAGACACCGGGACCTCTCCCTAAGTCCCTACGAGCAGTACTTC.

The chain recombines TRBV12-3 or TRBV12-4 with TRBJ1-5, with 7 bases fitting TRBD1. Trimming took 5 bases from V and 2 from J; bases not matched to a gene: 6. There are 15 residues in the CDR3. In DNA, the CDR3 is TGTGCCAGCAGTGATACAGGGGTGGGCAATCAGCCCCAGCATTTT. This translates into CASSDTGVGNQPQHF.

This clonotype was counted between two and nine times. The V gene is TRBV9, the J gene TRBJ2-2, with D hard to call. From germline, CDR1 is SGDLS and CDR2 YYNGEE. V gave up 3 bases and J gave up 2 bases, with 5 bases separating them. The CDR3 runs to 13 residues. CDR3 protein: CASSAVNTGELFF. The CDR3 DNA sequence: TGTGCCAGCAGCGCAGTTAACACCGGGGAGCTGTTTTTT.

The chain links TRBV6-5 to TRBJ2-7, with D unresolved. The germline V gene has CDR1 MNHEY and CDR2 SVGAGI. Trimming stripped 2 bases from V and 2 bases from J, with 7 bases between. The CDR3 runs 13 residues. CDR3 residues: CASSYGRTYEQYF. The CDR3 coding sequence is TGTGCCAGCAGTTACGGGCGGACCTACGAGCAGTACTTC.